The 20 T cell receptor beta chains listed next were all sequenced from one sample in a study of technical replicates of blood from several donors (dated 2017 in TCRdb). Libraries were prepared through the immunoSEQ multiplex PCR assay. In TCRdb, the immuneACCESS table is reduced to in-frame sequences with V and J assigned. These tables do not hold every clone; where another copy was compared, an unresolved V gene accounts for under half, and the others remain unexplained. Present in this sample are around 75,000 clones, about 93% of which were seen just once. 0.25% to 0.35% of the sample is taken by the ten largest. The material sequenced was T cells isolated from PBMCs. All receptors derive from a human donor in good health.

This clone has only one observation. The V call is TRBV6-5, the J call TRBJ2-3, with D perhaps matching TRBD2 (6 bases). V lost 6 bases, J lost 1 base, and 11 bases lay in between. Germline V lookup: CDR1 MNHEY, CDR2 SVGAGI. The CDR3 totals 14 residues. CDR3 bases: TGTGCCAGCAGAATGGGACTCCGCACAGATACGCAGTATTTT. Translation gives CASRMGLRTDTQYF.

The chain is built from TRBV11-3 and TRBJ2-5, with 9 bases identical to TRBD1. Losses at the gene ends were 4 bases for V and 3 bases for J; bases not matched to a gene: 3. The CDR3 extends over 14 amino acids. Germline CDR1 SGHNT, CDR2 YENEEA. The CDR3 loop reads CASSSRTGEETQYF. CDR3 sequence (DNA): TGTGCCAGCAGCTCCCGGACAGGGGAAGAGACCCAGTACTTC.

This sequence joins TRBV4-1 and TRBJ1-4; D is ambiguous. The CDR3 length is 14 residues. The germline V and J ends were trimmed by 4 bases and 6 bases, with 12 bases remaining between them. Germline-derived CDR1 and CDR2 are MGHRA and YSYEKL. For the CDR3, the DNA is TGCGCCAGCAGCCCGGTAGACACTTATGAAAAACTGTTTTTT. Its protein product is CASSPVDTYEKLFF.

The V and J genes are TRBV5-6 and TRBJ1-2; TRBD1 is a possible D gene (5 bases). Trimming left V 2 bases short and J 3 bases short, with 11 bases between. Germline assignment: CDR1 SGHDT and CDR2 YYEEEE. The CDR3 spans 14 residues. The CDR3 region is CASSFRAGDYGYTF. In nucleotides, the CDR3 is TGTGCCAGCAGCTTCAGGGCTGGGGACTATGGCTACACCTTC.

This clone was observed a single time. The genes are TRBV14 and TRBJ2-3; the D gene is possibly TRBD1 (6 bases). The CDR3 spans 14 residues. Trimming shortened V by 3 bases and J by 6 bases, and 13 bases separated the two germline ends. In germline, CDR1 is SGHDN, CDR2 FVKESK. This CDR3 is CASSQITGTDTQYF. DNA for the CDR3: TGTGCCAGCAGCCAGATAACAGGGACCGATACGCAGTATTTT.

The CDR3 reads CASTSNTGELFF. CDR3 DNA: TGTGCCAGCACCTCGAACACCGGGGAGCTGTTTTTT. The gene calls are TRBV27 and TRBJ2-2; no firm D call. In germline, CDR1 is MNHEY, CDR2 SMNVEV (reference sequence). This CDR3 has 12 amino acids. The V gene lost 7 bases and the J gene lost 0 bases, with 3 bases spanning the gap.

This clone has a single count. J is TRBJ2-7 and V is TRBV13, with 14 bases that match TRBD2. Germline assignment: CDR1 PRHDT and CDR2 FYEKMQ (reference sequence). V shed 5 bases, J shed 7 bases, and the junction held 7 bases outside the gene matches. This CDR3 is built from 15 residues. CDR3 nucleotide sequence: TGTGCCAGCAGCAAGACTAGCGGGGGGGCTCGGGAGCAGTACTTC. Its protein is CASSKTSGGAREQYF.

The chain links TRBV5-1 to TRBJ1-2, with 8 bases fitting TRBD1. Losses at the gene ends were 4 bases for V and 3 bases for J; bases not matched to a gene: 11. The CDR3 runs 16 residues. Germline CDR1 is SGHRS and CDR2 is YFSETQ. CDR3 in DNA: TGCGCCAGCAGCCTCATGTCGGGCAGGGGGCACTATGGCTACACCTTC. Encoded protein: CASSLMSGRGHYGYTF.

CDR3 protein: CASSDLAGGRGEQFF. The CDR3 nucleotides are TGTGCCAGCAGTGATTTAGCGGGGGGGCGTGGCGAGCAGTTCTTC. The J gene is TRBJ2-1, the V gene TRBV2; 11 bases line up with TRBD2. V shed 3 bases and J 10 bases; nucleotides not matched to a gene: 8. The CDR3 has 15 residues. Per germline, CDR1 SNHLY and CDR2 FYNNEI. Full variable domain (missing parts from reference TRBV2 and TRBJ2-1): EPEVTQTPSHQVTQMGQEVILRCVPISNHLYFYWYRQILGQKVEFLVSFYNNEISEKSEIFDDQFSVERPDGSNFTLKIRSTKLEDSAMYFCASSDLAGGRGEQFFGPGTRLTVL.

The chain has TRBV5-1 and TRBJ2-6; possibly TRBD1 for D (5 bases). Germline assignment: CDR1 SGHRS and CDR2 YFSETQ. This CDR3 is built from 16 residues. The ends were cut back, 4 bases at V and 4 bases at J, with 15 bases in the middle. As DNA, the CDR3 is TGCGCCAGCAGCCGGACACCGTCCGCGGGGGCCAACGTCCTGACTTTC. Its translation is CASSRTPSAGANVLTF.

This CDR3 reads CASSHIGGTPYEQYF. The DNA of the CDR3 is TGCGCCAGCAGCCACATCGGCGGGACCCCCTACGAGCAGTACTTC. This rearrangement joins TRBV4-1 to TRBJ2-7, with a tentative D call TRBD2 (6 bases). V shed 3 bases and J shed 2 bases, with 14 bases lying between them. CDR1 and CDR2 (germline): MGHRA, YSYEKL. This CDR3 is 15 amino acids long.

The genes are TRBV27 and TRBJ1-6; the D is unclear. The CDR3 extends over 15 amino acids. The germline gives CDR1 MNHEY, CDR2 SMNVEV (reference sequence). The germline V and J ends were trimmed by 6 bases and 0 bases, with 9 bases remaining between them. The CDR3 DNA reads as TGTGCCAGCAGGGCAGGTAGCTCCTATAATTCACCCCTCCACTTT. Residues: CASRAGSSYNSPLHF.

This clone was counted once. The rearrangement links TRBV28 to TRBJ2-7; D might be TRBD2 (6 bases). CDR1 MDHEN and CDR2 SYDVKM come from the germline V gene. V lost 3 bases and J 4 bases, leaving 13 bases between the germline ends. The CDR3 spans 14 residues. CDR3 in DNA: TGTGCCAGCAGTTTCGAAAAGCGGGTGTACGAGCAGTACTTC. Residues: CASSFEKRVYEQYF. The entire variable domain, with the rest obtained from reference TRBV28 and TRBJ2-7, is as follows: DVKVTQSSRYLVKRTGEKVFLECVQDMDHENMFWYRQDPGLGLRLIYFSYDVKMKEKGDIPEGYSVSREKKERFSLILESASTNQTSMYLCASSFEKRVYEQYFGPGTRLTVT.

The genes are TRBV6-5 and TRBJ1-6, with unresolved D. The V end was cut by 5 bases, the J end by 10 bases, with 15 bases between. Germline loops: CDR1 MNHEY, CDR2 SVGAGI. There are 14 residues in the CDR3. CDR3 DNA sequence: TGTGCCAGCAGTAGTAGTTACACGGGATCACCCCTCCACTTT. Its translation is CASSSSYTGSPLHF.

The rearrangement uses TRBV4-2 and TRBJ2-3, with TRBD2 matching 8 bases. The V and J ends lost 5 bases and 1 base, in that order; junction bases with no gene match: 8. The germline CDR1 and CDR2 sequences are LGHNA and YNFKEQ. The CDR3 runs to 16 residues. The CDR3: CASSYTGGGRTDTQYF. The CDR3 DNA sequence: TGTGCCAGCAGCTACACGGGGGGGGGTCGCACAGATACGCAGTATTTT.

The chain recombines TRBV18 with TRBJ2-3; perhaps TRBD2 as D (6 bases). V lost 3 bases to trimming and J lost 0 bases, with 13 bases between them. Germline V lookup: CDR1 KGHSH, CDR2 LQKENI. The CDR3 spans 16 residues. CDR3 bases: TGTGCCAGCTCACCTAGAACGGGGACTAGCACAGATACGCAGTATTTT. This encodes CASSPRTGTSTDTQYF.

The J gene is TRBJ1-1, the V gene TRBV27; no firm D call. Germline assignment: CDR1 MNHEY and CDR2 SMNVEV (reference sequence). V was pared by 3 bases and J by 4 bases, with 9 bases between. The CDR3 spans 13 residues. The CDR3 DNA follows: TGTGCCAGCAGTTTTTCTCCGTTCACTGAAGCTTTCTTT. Its protein is CASSFSPFTEAFF.

The rearrangement joins TRBV5-6 to TRBJ2-7; 7 bases align to TRBD1. V lost 4 bases to trimming and J lost 6 bases; unmatched junction nucleotides: 10. The germline gives CDR1 SGHDT, CDR2 YYEEEE. The CDR3 has 14 amino acids. CDR3 sequence (DNA): TGTGCCAGCAGCGCCCGACAGGGAATCTCCGAGCAGTACTTC. Translation: CASSARQGISEQYF.

This chain joins TRBV29-1 and TRBJ1-2; 8 nucleotides align to TRBD1. The CDR3 spans 15 residues. Germline-derived CDR1 and CDR2 are SQVTM and ANQGSEA. J gave up 3 bases and V 0 bases, and 6 bases lay outside the gene matches. The CDR3 protein is CSVEEAPGGYYGYTF. As DNA, the CDR3 is TGCAGCGTTGAAGAGGCCCCAGGGGGCTACTATGGCTACACCTTC.

The J gene is TRBJ2-7, the V gene TRBV6-5, with D hard to call. The germline gives CDR1 MNHEY, CDR2 SVGAGI. Trimming pared 2 bases from V and 4 bases from J, leaving 9 bases between. CDR3 size: 13 residues. The CDR3 loop reads CASSYAAHYEQYF. Here the CDR3 DNA reads TGTGCCAGCAGTTACGCGGCGCATTACGAGCAGTACTTC.